One TCR beta chain is described in this entry. Its antigen is not known. Sequencing of the DNA from cultured CD4+ T cells was carried out with the Oncomine TCR Beta short-read assay. MiXCR was run by TCRdb on the PCR reads, yielding one entry per CDR3 protein. This sample has 20,000 to 30,000 distinct CDR3 sequences, with around 64% found just once. Treatment in this sample: approximately 9-day PBMC culture with coronavirus spike peptide pools or control peptides (ViraFEST assay). The sample is drawn from a study of vaccination and CD4 T cells after COVID-19. Whole-study context: Each enrolled participant received a two-dose regimen of either BNT162b2 or mRNA-1273 vaccine.

This TCR was recovered from a human donor who received a COVID-19 vaccine. The sample was CD4+ T cells from blood, cultured in vitro, taken after SARS-CoV-2 vaccination.

CDR3 nucleotide sequence: TGTGCCAGCAGCTTTCTACAGGGCGAGAACACTGAAGCTTTCTTT. Translated: CASSFLQGENTEAFF. The chain has TRBV7-9 and TRBJ1-1; a possible D gene is TRBD1 (6 bases). The CDR3 extends over 15 amino acids. From germline, CDR1 is SEHNR and CDR2 FQNEAQ (reference sequence). Trimming removed 3 bases at V and 1 base at J, with 12 bases between.